This T cell receptor (beta chain) was documented in a study of blood T cell repertoires in COVID-19. As for the study in general: Collection of acute and convalescent COVID-19 samples took place in the United States, Italy and Spain. Nucleic acid was either cDNA or gDNA, and it came from T cells, B-cell-depleted T cells, or PBMCs.

Original analysis: Using reference gene primer amplification, nucleated cell counts were estimated. TCRdb keeps only in-frame clones here, not all; method: immunoSEQ multiplex PCR. Clonal size and the V and J genes are those of that table, whereas D and trimming came from the DNA. The table shows 150,000 to 200,000 clones, with 80% occurring only once. In this sample, this clone turned up once. Cohort assignment relied on participant-reported clinical history. V was pared by 0 bases and J by 0 bases, with 9 bases between. Germline V gene sequence: CDR1 SQVTM, CDR2 ANQGSEA. CDR3 length: 15 amino acids. The receptor comes from a man aged 40-49 years who had recovered from COVID-19. V usage is TRBV29-1 and J usage is TRBJ1-3; no reliable D call. The specimen sequenced was PBMCs or T cells enriched from blood (not recorded which). The CDR3 here is CSVEEGMNSGNTIYF. The DNA for the CDR3 is TGCAGCGTTGAAGAGGGCATGAACTCTGGAAACACCATATATTTT.